The source of this TCR beta chain is a study of shared clonotypes between healthy human individuals. Background on the study: CD4 naive cells filled three plates per donor, CD4 memory three, CD8 naive two and CD8 memory one.

Healthy and HIV-negative, the adult donors had no recent acute infections or vaccinations. Naive CD45RA+ and memory CD45RA-negative subsets were split from CD4+ cells. Original processing methods: Quality scores were absent from the junction-only immunoSEQ sequences, so filtering differed. Clones were sequenced by immunoSEQ multiplex PCR, and TCRdb holds only the in-frame ones, with some missing. D and trimming come from the DNA, and the V and J calls and clone size come from that table. The data show over 1.4 million clones, roughly 96% seen once. CDR1 and CDR2 from the germline V gene are MNHEY and SVGAGI. The CDR3 covers 13 residues. The junction had 3 bases not matched to a gene; V was cut back by 5 bases and J by 3 bases.

The chain recombines TRBV6-5 with TRBJ2-7, with 8 nucleotides matching TRBD1. Sequencing used naive CD4+ T cells sorted from blood. Specified subset: CD45RA+ positively selected. The clonotype originates from a man aged 25 to 45 in good health. The CDR3 protein is CASSLGTGYEQYF. As DNA, the CDR3 is TGTGCCAGCAGTCTGGGGACAGGCTACGAGCAGTACTTC.